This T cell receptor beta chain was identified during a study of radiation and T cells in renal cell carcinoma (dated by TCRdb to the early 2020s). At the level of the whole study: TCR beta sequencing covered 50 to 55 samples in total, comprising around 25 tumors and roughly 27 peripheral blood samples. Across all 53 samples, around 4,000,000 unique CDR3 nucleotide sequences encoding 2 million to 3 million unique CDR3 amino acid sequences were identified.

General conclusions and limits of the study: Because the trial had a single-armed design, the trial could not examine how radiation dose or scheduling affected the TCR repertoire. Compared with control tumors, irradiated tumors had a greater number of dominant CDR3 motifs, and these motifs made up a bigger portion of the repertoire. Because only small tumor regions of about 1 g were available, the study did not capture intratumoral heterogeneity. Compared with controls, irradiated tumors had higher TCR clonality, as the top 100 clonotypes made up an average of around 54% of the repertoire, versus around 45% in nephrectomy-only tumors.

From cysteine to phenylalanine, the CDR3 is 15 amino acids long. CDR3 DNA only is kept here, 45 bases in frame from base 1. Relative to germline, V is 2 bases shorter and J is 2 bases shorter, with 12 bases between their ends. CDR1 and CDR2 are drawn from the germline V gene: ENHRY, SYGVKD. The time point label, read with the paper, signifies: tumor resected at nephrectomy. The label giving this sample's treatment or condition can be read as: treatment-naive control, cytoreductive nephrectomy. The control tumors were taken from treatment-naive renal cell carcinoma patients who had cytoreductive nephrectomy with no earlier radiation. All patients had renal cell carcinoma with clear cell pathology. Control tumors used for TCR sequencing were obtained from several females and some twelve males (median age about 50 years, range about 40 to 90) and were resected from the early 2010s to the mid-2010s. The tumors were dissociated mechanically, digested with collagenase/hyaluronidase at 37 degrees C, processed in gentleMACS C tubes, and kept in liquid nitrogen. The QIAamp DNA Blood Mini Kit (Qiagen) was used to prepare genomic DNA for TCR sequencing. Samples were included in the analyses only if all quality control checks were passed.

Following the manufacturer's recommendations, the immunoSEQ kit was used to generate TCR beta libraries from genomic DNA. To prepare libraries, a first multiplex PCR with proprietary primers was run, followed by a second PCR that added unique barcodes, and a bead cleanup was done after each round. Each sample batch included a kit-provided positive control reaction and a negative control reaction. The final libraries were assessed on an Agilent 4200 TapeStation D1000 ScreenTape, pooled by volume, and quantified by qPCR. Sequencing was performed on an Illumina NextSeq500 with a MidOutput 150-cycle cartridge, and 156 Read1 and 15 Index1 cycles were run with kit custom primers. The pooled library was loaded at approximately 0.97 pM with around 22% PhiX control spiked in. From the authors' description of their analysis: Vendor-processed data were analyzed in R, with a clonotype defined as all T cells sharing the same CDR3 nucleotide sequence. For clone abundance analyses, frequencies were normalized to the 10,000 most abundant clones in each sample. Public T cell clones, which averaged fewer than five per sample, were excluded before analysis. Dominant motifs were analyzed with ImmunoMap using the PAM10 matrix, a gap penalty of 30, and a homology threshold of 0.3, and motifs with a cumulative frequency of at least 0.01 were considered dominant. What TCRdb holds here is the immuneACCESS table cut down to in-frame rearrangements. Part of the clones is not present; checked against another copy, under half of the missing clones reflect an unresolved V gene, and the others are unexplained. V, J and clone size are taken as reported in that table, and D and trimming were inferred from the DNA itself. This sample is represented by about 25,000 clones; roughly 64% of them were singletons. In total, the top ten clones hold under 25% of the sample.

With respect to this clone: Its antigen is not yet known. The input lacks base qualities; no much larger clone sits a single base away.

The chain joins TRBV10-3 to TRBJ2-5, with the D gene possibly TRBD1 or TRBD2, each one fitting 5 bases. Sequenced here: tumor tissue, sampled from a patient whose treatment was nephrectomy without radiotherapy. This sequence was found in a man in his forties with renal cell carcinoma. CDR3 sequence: CAISETGLKQETQYF. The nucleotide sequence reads TGTGCCATCAGTGAGACGGGGCTAAAACAAGAGACCCAGTACTTC.